These 13 T cell receptor beta chains came from one sample sequenced in a study of T-cell memory formation after mild COVID-19. TCRdb passed the 5' RACE reads through MiXCR, listing each CDR3 protein once. The repertoire has about 440,000 distinct CDR3 sequences, roughly 20% of them found once; the top ten carry about 8.1%. The material sequenced was PBMCs or a T cell subset sorted from them (not recorded which). Receptor source: an adult woman who had mild COVID-19 (a few samples of this study predate the infection). Cell type and time point are not known.

The V gene is TRBV21-1, the J gene TRBJ1-1; the table calls TRBD1, which could not be checked here. TRBV21-1 is termed a pseudogene. CDR3 size: 15 residues. For the CDR3, the DNA is TGTGCCAGCAGCAGTCCAGGGGCCGTGAACACTGAAGCTTTCTTT. Translation: CASSSPGAVNTEAFF.

There are a few counts of this clonotype. The chain carries TRBV10-3 and TRBJ2-5; D is perhaps TRBD1 (6 bases). The CDR3 has 13 residues. Germline CDR1 and CDR2: ENHRY and SYGVKD. Trimming removed 5 bases at V and 1 base at J, with 8 bases between. The CDR3 here is CAISLDSQETQYF. DNA of the CDR3: TGTGCCATCAGTTTGGACAGCCAAGAGACCCAGTACTTC.

There are many counts of this clonotype. The rearrangement links TRBV12-3 or TRBV12-4 to TRBJ1-1, with 7 bases matching TRBD1. The CDR3 totals 15 residues. V was pared by 2 bases and J by 1 base, with 4 bases of the junction left unmatched. The DNA of the CDR3 is TGTGCCAGCAGTTTACGGCAGGGGGGGAACACTGAAGCTTTCTTT. Amino acids: CASSLRQGGNTEAFF.

This clonotype was observed at least ten times. The genes are TRBV10-3 and TRBJ1-1; D gene ambiguous. Germline-derived CDR1 and CDR2 are ENHRY and SYGVKD. V shed 4 bases and J shed 2 bases, with 11 bases lying between them. The CDR3 totals 14 residues. CDR3 sequence (DNA): TGTGCCATCAGTGTCAGCGGTGTAAACACTGAAGCTTTCTTT. It specifies CAISVSGVNTEAFF.

The V and J genes are TRBV29-1 and TRBJ1-1; D is ambiguous. This CDR3 is 13 amino acids long. Trimming took 7 bases from V and 0 from J, leaving 12 bases between them. Germline CDR1 and CDR2: SQVTM and ANQGSEA. CDR3 amino acids: CSADLEMNTEAFF. In DNA, the CDR3 is TGCAGCGCTGACCTCGAAATGAACACTGAAGCTTTCTTT.

There are a few counts of this clonotype. The gene calls are TRBV12-3 or TRBV12-4 and TRBJ2-3, with 9 nucleotides matching TRBD2. Losses at the gene ends were 5 bases for V and 1 base for J; bases not matched to a gene: 4. CDR3 length: 15 residues. The CDR3 region has the DNA TGTGCCAGCAGTCAGCGGGGGGCTCGCACAGATACGCAGTATTTT. Residues: CASSQRGARTDTQYF.

The sample holds one count of this clonotype. The V and J genes are TRBV12-3 or TRBV12-4 and TRBJ2-7, with 7 bases lining up with TRBD1. V trimming: 6 bases; J trimming: 4 bases; junction bases outside the gene matches: 6. The CDR3 has 13 residues. The CDR3, as DNA: TGTGCCAGCAGCTGGGACAGCAGATACGAGCAGTACTTC. This encodes CASSWDSRYEQYF.

This clonotype showed up just a few times. This chain links TRBV19 with TRBJ2-2; the D is unclear. The V gene's germline CDR1 is LNHDA and CDR2 SQIVND (reference sequence). V was shortened by 1 base and J by 8 bases, with 5 bases between the two germline ends. This CDR3 region has 12 residues. This chain's CDR3 is CASSIGLGELFF. In nucleotides, the CDR3 is TGTGCCAGTAGTATAGGTTTGGGGGAGCTGTTTTTT.

The chain combines TRBV7-2 with TRBJ2-1; 11 nucleotides match TRBD2. Germline CDR1 is SGHTA and CDR2 is FQGNSA. V dropped 1 base and J dropped 8; count of bases not matched to a gene: 4. The CDR3 spans 15 residues. The CDR3 nucleotides are TGTGCCAGCAGCTTAGAACTAGCGGGAGTCTATGAGCAGTTCTTC. Its translation: CASSLELAGVYEQFF.

The genes are TRBV7-9 and TRBJ2-1, with TRBD2 matching 11 bases. The CDR3 loop spans 16 amino acids. J gave up 5 bases and V 4 bases, and 7 bases lay outside the gene matches. Germline V gene sequence: CDR1 SEHNR, CDR2 FQNEAQ (reference sequence). The CDR3 DNA reads TGTGCCAGCAGCTCCCCCGGGACTAGCGGTCACAATGAGCAGTTCTTC. Its translation is CASSSPGTSGHNEQFF. The variable domain in full, completed from reference TRBV7-9 and TRBJ2-1, reads DTGVSQNPRHKITKRGQNVTFRCDPISEHNRLYWYRQTLGQGPEFLTYFQNEAQLEKSRLLSDRFSAERPKGSFSTLEIQRTEQGDSAMYLCASSSPGTSGHNEQFFGPGTRLTVL.

The V gene is TRBV5-1, the J gene TRBJ1-1; 8 nucleotides match TRBD1. CDR1 and CDR2 from the germline V gene are SGHRS and YFSETQ. V trimming: 3 bases; J trimming: 1 base; junction bases outside the gene matches: 11. This CDR3 is built from 17 residues. The CDR3 nucleotides read TGCGCCAGCAGCTCTTCCCCGGGACAGGATCAGAACACTGAAGCTTTCTTT. This sequence encodes CASSSSPGQDQNTEAFF. The variable domain in full, completed from reference TRBV5-1 and TRBJ1-1, reads KAGVTQTPRYLIKTRGQQVTLSCSPISGHRSVSWYQQTPGQGLQFLFEYFSETQRNKGNFPGRFSGRQFSNSRSEMNVSTLELGDSALYLCASSSSPGQDQNTEAFFGQGTRLTVV.

This clonotype came up a few times. This CDR3 is CASSQPGTSNTGELFF. The CDR3 coding sequence is TGCGCCAGCAGCCAACCTGGGACTTCGAACACCGGGGAGCTGTTTTTT. This chain connects TRBV4-1 to TRBJ2-2, with D possibly TRBD2 on 6 matching bases. Trimming pared 2 bases from V and 0 bases from J, leaving 10 bases between. Germline V gene lookup returns CDR1 MGHRA and CDR2 YSYEKL. The CDR3 is 16 residues long.

The chain carries TRBV7-8 and TRBJ2-7, with 8 bases matching TRBD1. J gave up 2 bases and V 5 bases, and 11 bases lay outside the gene matches. CDR1 is SGHVS and CDR2 is FQNEAQ in the germline V gene. There are 16 residues in the CDR3. CDR3: CASSLVYRGAPYEQYF. In DNA form, the CDR3 reads TGTGCCAGCAGCCTCGTGTACAGGGGGGCCCCCTACGAGCAGTACTTC.